This T cell receptor (beta chain) is drawn from a study of cytomegalovirus exposure and HLA in healthy donors. Study-wide findings and caveats: By HLA locus, TCR association rates varied in a later analysis, with DRB1 showing the most and HLA-C the fewest.

V dropped 0 bases and J dropped 6; count of bases not matched to a gene: 7. This CDR3 is 16 amino acids long. CDR1 is SGHAT and CDR2 is FQNNGV in the germline V gene. For this clone: Antigen unknown.

Primers included in the PCR were 60 Vbeta and 13 Jbeta primers. Sequencing was performed with immunoSEQ multiplex PCR; in TCRdb, only in-frame clones are kept and a portion is missing. This sample lists 75,000 to 95,000 clones; its ten largest clones have 1.4% to 1.5%. V is TRBV11-2 and J is TRBJ2-3; 9 bases match TRBD2. Sample: PBMCs. This clonotype originated in a woman aged 55-69 years in good health and CMV-seronegative. Here the CDR3 DNA reads TGTGCCAGCAGCTTAGAGGCGGGAGGGCTATACGATACGCAGTATTTT. Encoded protein: CASSLEAGGLYDTQYF. The full variable domain, its missing parts supplied by reference TRBV11-2 and TRBJ2-3, is EAGVAQSPRYKIIEKRQSVAFWCNPISGHATLYWYQQILGQGPKLLIQFQNNGVVDDSQLPKDRFSAERLKGVDSTLKIQPAKLEDSAVYLCASSLEAGGLYDTQYFGPGTRLTVL.